Listed here are 16 T cell receptor beta chains from one sample, sequenced in a study of radiation and T cells in renal cell carcinoma. TCRdb keeps only in-frame clones here, not all; method: immunoSEQ multiplex PCR. The data contain roughly 120,000 clones, over 75% of them singletons. The time point was: blood 2 weeks post-SBRT. Treatment reported: 15 Gy SBRT to primary tumor, nephrectomy 4 weeks later. The sequences come from blood, collected from a patient whose treatment included radiotherapy and nephrectomy. The receptors were gathered from a woman aged 60-75 years with renal cell carcinoma.

This clone has only a few counts. The chain joins TRBV11-2 to TRBJ2-3; 8 nucleotides align to TRBD1. Germline loops: CDR1 SGHAT, CDR2 FQNNGV. Unmatched junction bases numbered 18, after V lost 4 bases and J lost 6 bases. CDR3 length: 18 residues. This chain's CDR3 is CASSSQSDRVSVGDTQYF. The CDR3 DNA reads as TGTGCCAGCAGCTCCCAGTCGGACAGGGTTTCGGTTGGGGATACGCAGTATTTT.

The chain carries TRBV5-4 and TRBJ1-2; no clear D gene. The germline V gene has CDR1 SGHNT and CDR2 YYREEE (reference sequence). V shed 2 bases and J shed 3 bases, with 11 bases lying between them. The CDR3 extends over 14 amino acids. The DNA of the CDR3 is TGTGCCAGCAGCTTAATTTTCCAGGACTATGGCTACACCTTC. It yields the protein CASSLIFQDYGYTF. The full variable domain, rest sourced from reference TRBV5-4 and TRBJ1-2, is ETGVTQSPTHLIKTRGQQVTLRCSSQSGHNTVSWYQQALGQGPQFIFQYYREEENGRGNFPPRFSGLQFPNYSSELNVNALELDDSALYLCASSLIFQDYGYTFGSGTRLTVV.

The CDR3, as DNA: TGTGCCAGCAGCCGACAGATGAATCAGCCCCAGCATTTT. Its protein is CASSRQMNQPQHF. The rearrangement joins TRBV9 to TRBJ1-5, with D perhaps TRBD1 (5 bases). Trimming stripped 4 bases from V and 4 bases from J, with 9 bases between. This CDR3 spans 13 amino acids. From germline, CDR1 is SGDLS and CDR2 YYNGEE.

The chain is built from TRBV18 and TRBJ2-7, with 9 bases fitting TRBD1. This CDR3 has 14 residues. The junction had 5 bases not matched to a gene; V was cut back by 5 bases and J by 3 bases. Per the germline V gene, CDR1 is KGHSH and CDR2 is LQKENI. Written as DNA, the CDR3 is TGTGCCAGCTCAATAGGACAGGGGAACTACGAGCAGTACTTC. Residues: CASSIGQGNYEQYF.

The rearrangement joins TRBV2 to TRBJ2-5; TRBD1 agrees at 8 bases. Unmatched junction bases numbered 4, after V lost 2 bases and J lost 5 bases. The CDR3 covers 14 residues. Germline lookup yields CDR1 SNHLY and CDR2 FYNNEI. The CDR3, as DNA: TGTGCCAGCAGTGAACCAAGACAGGGGGAGACCCAGTACTTC. Protein sequence: CASSEPRQGETQYF. The complete variable domain, with remaining parts taken from reference TRBV2 and TRBJ2-5, reads EPEVTQTPSHQVTQMGQEVILRCVPISNHLYFYWYRQILGQKVEFLVSFYNNEISEKSEIFDDQFSVERPDGSNFTLKIRSTKLEDSAMYFCASSEPRQGETQYFGPGTRLLVL.

The J gene is TRBJ2-3, the V gene TRBV4-3; 7 positions match TRBD2. CDR3 length: 18 amino acids. The V and J ends lost 3 bases and 0 bases, in that order; junction bases with no gene match: 12. CDR1 and CDR2 from the germline V gene are LGHNA and YSLEER. In nucleotides, the CDR3 is TGCGCCAGCAGCCATGCTCCCTGGGAGGGCGGAAGCACAGATACGCAGTATTTT. Translation gives CASSHAPWEGGSTDTQYF.

The V and J genes are TRBV7-9 and TRBJ1-3; D not certain. The CDR3 extends over 13 amino acids. From germline, CDR1 is SEHNR and CDR2 FQNEAQ (reference sequence). The germline V and J ends were trimmed by 5 bases and 12 bases, with 17 bases remaining between them. The DNA for the CDR3 is TGTGCCAGCAGCCCCAGACGGCCTGCGGGCATATATTTT. The encoded protein is CASSPRRPAGIYF.

This chain connects TRBV5-4 to TRBJ2-3; 13 bases are a match to TRBD2. The CDR3 extends over 16 amino acids. Germline CDR1 is SGHNT and CDR2 is YYREEE (reference sequence). Germline trimming cut 4 bases from V and 3 bases from J; bases unmatched to any gene: 5. CDR3 sequence: CASSTSGREGTDTQYF. The CDR3 bases are TGTGCCAGCAGCACTAGCGGGAGGGAGGGAACAGATACGCAGTATTTT.

The chain is built from TRBV18 and TRBJ2-7; TRBD1 matches at 7 bases. The junction had 7 bases not matched to a gene; V was cut back by 2 bases and J by 3 bases. CDR1 and CDR2 from the germline V gene are KGHSH and LQKENI. The CDR3 runs to 15 residues. The CDR3 sequence is CASSPTGASFYEQYF. The CDR3 nucleotides read TGTGCCAGCTCACCAACAGGGGCCAGTTTCTACGAGCAGTACTTC.

V and J are TRBV6-5 and TRBJ1-1; D call uncertain. The CDR3 extends over 15 amino acids. Trimming pared 0 bases from V and 0 bases from J, leaving 8 bases between. Germline values: CDR1 MNHEY, CDR2 SVGAGI. The CDR3 reads CASSYSLHVNTEAFF. The CDR3 bases are TGTGCCAGCAGTTACTCGCTTCACGTGAACACTGAAGCTTTCTTT.

This clone was picked up a small number of times. This chain joins TRBV5-1 and TRBJ1-1, with TRBD1 matching over 8 bases. Unmatched junction bases numbered 5, after V lost 2 bases and J lost 2 bases. CDR3 size: 15 residues. Germline-derived CDR1 and CDR2 are SGHRS and YFSETQ. For the CDR3, the DNA is TGCGCCAGCAGCTTTACAGGGGGGATTAACACTGAAGCTTTCTTT. It specifies CASSFTGGINTEAFF.

V is TRBV6-5 and J is TRBJ1-6; TRBD1 might be the D (5 bases). The germline V and J ends were trimmed by 3 bases and 14 bases, with 17 bases remaining between them. The CDR3 extends over 14 amino acids. The germline V gene encodes CDR1 MNHEY and CDR2 SVGAGI. This CDR3 is CASSYVTGRTALHF. CDR3 nucleotide sequence: TGTGCCAGCAGTTATGTTACAGGACGTACAGCCCTCCACTTT.

The chain recombines TRBV7-2 with TRBJ1-1; D is uncertain. Trimming stripped 1 base from V and 2 bases from J, with 8 bases between. The germline V gene encodes CDR1 SGHTA and CDR2 FQGNSA. This CDR3 is built from 14 residues. The CDR3 region has the DNA TGTGCCAGCAGCTTAGTAACGGGTAACACTGAAGCTTTCTTT. Amino acids: CASSLVTGNTEAFF.

The chain joins TRBV27 to TRBJ1-2; tentatively, D is TRBD1 (6 bases). Deletions cut 5 bases from V and 4 bases from J, with 17 bases between. Germline lookup yields CDR1 MNHEY and CDR2 SMNVEV (reference sequence). This CDR3 is built from 15 residues. The CDR3 DNA reads TGTGCCAGCAGTCCAGCGGGGGCTCAGGGCTATGGCTACACCTTC. Protein sequence: CASSPAGAQGYGYTF.

The gene calls are TRBV5-1 and TRBJ1-5; no definite D call. V gave up 4 bases and J gave up 5 bases, with 13 bases separating them. The germline V gene encodes CDR1 SGHRS and CDR2 YFSETQ. CDR3 length: 14 amino acids. The CDR3 region has the DNA TGCGCCAGCAGCATTAGTCTCGGGGATCAGCCCCAGCATTTT. Its translation is CASSISLGDQPQHF.

This chain uses TRBV4-1 with TRBJ1-5, with D hard to call. Trimming shortened V by 0 bases and J by 5 bases, and 11 bases separated the two germline ends. Germline values: CDR1 MGHRA, CDR2 YSYEKL. The CDR3 runs to 15 residues. The CDR3 DNA is TGCGCCAGCAGCCAAGATATTAGGCAGGATCAGCCCCAGCATTTT. Its translation: CASSQDIRQDQPQHF.